Detailed here is one T cell receptor (beta chain). This sample was included in a study of control samples from healthy donors and cancer patients. Data came from immunoSEQ multiplex PCR; TCRdb stores just in-frame clones and leaves some out. Of approximately 93,000 clones detected, roughly 91% appear once; the ten largest clones hold under 10%. CDR3 length equals 14 residues. V was clipped by 1 base and J by 6 bases, with 10 bases between them. CDR1 is GTSNPN and CDR2 is SVGIG in the germline V gene (reference sequence). The sequence derives from a woman aged 50 to 60 with colorectal cancer. The chain employs TRBV30 and TRBJ1-6; D might be TRBD1 (6 bases). The sequencing input was PBMCs. As DNA, the CDR3 is TGTGCCTGGAGTGAAGGGGGAGGTAATTCACCCCTCCACTTT. As protein: CAWSEGGGNSPLHF.